The source of this T cell receptor beta chain is a study of radiotherapy plus CTLA-4 blockade in lung cancer. Study context: Overall, approximately 19% of patients showed an objective response, while 31% attained disease control. Study results and limitations: TCR clones of tumor origin grew in blood after radiotherapy plus ipilimumab.

About this clone itself: What it recognizes is unknown.

The germline CDR1 and CDR2 sequences are SGHTS and YDEGEE. V gave up 7 bases and J gave up 5 bases, with 21 bases separating them. The CDR3 is 15 residues long. Focal radiation and CTLA-4 blockade (ipilimumab) were tested in chemo-refractory metastatic non-small-cell lung cancer patients. Method: immunoSEQ multiplex PCR; TCRdb's copy keeps in-frame clones and lacks some. The table has about 45,000 clones, approximately 76% seen once. The chain is built from TRBV5-8 and TRBJ1-2; D ambiguous. The receptor was derived from a human donor with non-small cell lung cancer who had stable disease on radiotherapy plus ipilimumab. Sequenced material: peripheral blood, taken from a patient treated with radiotherapy plus ipilimumab. This CDR3 is CASGNTRKGEYGYTF. For the CDR3, the DNA is TGTGCCAGCGGAAATACGAGGAAAGGTGAATATGGCTACACCTTC.